This T cell receptor (beta chain) was identified during a study of T cell clones after liver transplantation. Study summary: Subjects received no induction therapy and standard immunosuppression until randomization at 12-24 months post-transplant.

CDR3 length: 16 residues. V was clipped by 3 bases and J by 1 base; unmatched bases: 5. Germline V CDR1 and CDR2: SSHAT, FNYEAQ (reference sequence). Using immunoSEQ multiplex PCR, the repertoire was profiled, and TCRdb retains in-frame clones only, with some absent. The sample has around 100,000 clones, about 86% seen once. A few counts support this clone. This sequence originates from a human patient who received a liver transplant. Some T cells may originate from the graft donor. The V gene is TRBV7-7, the J gene TRBJ2-2; TRBD2 agrees at 7 bases. This specimen was CD4+ T cells from blood, taken approximately 43 months after liver transplant. CDR3 residues: CASSFRIAGNTGELFF. CDR3 DNA: TGTGCCAGCAGCTTTAGAATAGCGGGGAACACCGGGGAGCTGTTTTTT.